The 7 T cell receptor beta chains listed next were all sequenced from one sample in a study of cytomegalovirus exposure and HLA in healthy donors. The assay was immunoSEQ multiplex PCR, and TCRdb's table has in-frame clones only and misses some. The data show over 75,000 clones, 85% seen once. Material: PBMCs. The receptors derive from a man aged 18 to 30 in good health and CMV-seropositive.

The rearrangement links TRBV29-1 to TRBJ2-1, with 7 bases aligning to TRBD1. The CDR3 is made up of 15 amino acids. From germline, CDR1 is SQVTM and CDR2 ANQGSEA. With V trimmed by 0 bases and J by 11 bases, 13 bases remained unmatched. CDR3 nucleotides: TGCAGCGTTGAAGATCGCCCGACCGACAGGGCGAAGCAGTTCTTC. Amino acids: CSVEDRPTDRAKQFF.

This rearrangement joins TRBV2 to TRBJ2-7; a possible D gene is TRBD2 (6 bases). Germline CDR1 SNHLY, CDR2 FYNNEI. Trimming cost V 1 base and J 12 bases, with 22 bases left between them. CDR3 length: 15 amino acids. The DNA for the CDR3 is TGTGCCAGCAGTGAAGATGGGTGGGAGGCCCAAACGAGGTACTTC. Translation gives CASSEDGWEAQTRYF.

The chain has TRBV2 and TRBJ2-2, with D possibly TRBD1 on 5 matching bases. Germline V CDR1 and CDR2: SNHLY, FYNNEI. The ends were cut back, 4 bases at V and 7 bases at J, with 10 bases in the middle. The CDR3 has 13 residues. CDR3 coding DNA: TGTGCCAGCAGTGCAGGGATGAGCGGGGAGCTGTTTTTT. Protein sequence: CASSAGMSGELFF.

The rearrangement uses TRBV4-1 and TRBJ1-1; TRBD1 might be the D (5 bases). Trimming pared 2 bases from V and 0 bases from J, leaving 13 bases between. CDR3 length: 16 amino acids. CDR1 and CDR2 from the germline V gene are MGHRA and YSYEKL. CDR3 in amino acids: CASSQPSTVMNTEAFF. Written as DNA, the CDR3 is TGCGCCAGCAGCCAACCCTCGACAGTTATGAACACTGAAGCTTTCTTT.

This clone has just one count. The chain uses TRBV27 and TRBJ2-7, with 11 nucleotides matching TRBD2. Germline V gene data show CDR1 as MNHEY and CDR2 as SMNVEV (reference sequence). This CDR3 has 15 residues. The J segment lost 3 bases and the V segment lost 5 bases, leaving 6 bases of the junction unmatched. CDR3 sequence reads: CASSPPGTSGYEQYF. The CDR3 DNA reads TGTGCCAGCAGTCCACCCGGGACTAGCGGCTACGAGCAGTACTTC.

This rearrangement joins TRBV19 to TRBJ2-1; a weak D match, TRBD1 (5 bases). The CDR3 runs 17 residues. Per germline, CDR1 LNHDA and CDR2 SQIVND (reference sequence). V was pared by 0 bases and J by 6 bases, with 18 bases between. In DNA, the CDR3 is TGTGCCAGTAGTATAGATCAAAGGGGCCCTGGGGCCAATGAGCAGTTCTTC. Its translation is CASSIDQRGPGANEQFF.

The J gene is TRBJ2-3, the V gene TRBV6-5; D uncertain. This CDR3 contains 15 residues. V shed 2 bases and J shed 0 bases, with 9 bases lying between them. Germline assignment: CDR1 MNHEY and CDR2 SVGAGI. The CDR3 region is CASSYGAPSTDTQYF. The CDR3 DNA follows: TGTGCCAGCAGTTACGGAGCTCCTAGCACAGATACGCAGTATTTT.